Sequencing of this T cell receptor (beta chain) was carried out in a study of control samples from healthy donors and cancer patients. The CDR3 is made up of 18 amino acids. With 4 bases clipped from V and 0 bases from J, the junction kept 10 bases outside the gene matches. The germline V gene has CDR1 SGHDT and CDR2 YYEEEE. This table comes from immunoSEQ multiplex PCR, and its TCRdb copy is limited to in-frame clones, with some not included. The table shows 28,000 or so clones, with roughly four fifths occurring only once. What was sequenced was PBMCs. The J gene is TRBJ2-6, the V gene TRBV5-6; 7 bases are shared with TRBD1. The sequence was collected from a man in his fifties or sixties with colorectal cancer. The CDR3 is CASSPGQALLSGANVLTF. DNA of the CDR3: TGTGCCAGCAGCCCTGGACAGGCCCTACTCTCTGGGGCCAACGTCCTGACTTTC.